This T cell receptor beta chain was profiled in a study of radiotherapy plus CTLA-4 blockade in lung cancer. Whole-study findings and limits: Best predicting response, reportedly, were early blood T cell clone dynamics, with interferon-beta. Following radiotherapy plus ipilimumab, tumor-derived TCR clones expanded in the blood.

The protocol was immunoSEQ multiplex PCR, while the TCRdb copy is restricted to in-frame clones and leaves out a portion. The sample includes over 85,000 clones, roughly 88% of them seen just once. Regarding this clone: No antigen is known for it.

In germline, CDR1 is SGHTA, CDR2 FQGNSA. CDR3 length: 13 residues. V was shortened by 5 bases and J by 4 bases, with 9 bases between the two germline ends. This material consisted of peripheral blood, taken from a patient treated with radiotherapy plus ipilimumab. The receptor was derived from a human donor with non-small cell lung cancer that progressed on radiotherapy plus ipilimumab. The chain employs TRBV7-2 and TRBJ1-5; D is unclear. The CDR3 here is CASSMDRNQPQHF. As DNA, the CDR3 is TGTGCCAGCAGCATGGACCGGAATCAGCCCCAGCATTTT.